These T cell receptor beta chains were read from a single sample in a study of blood T cell repertoires in COVID-19. Produced via immunoSEQ multiplex PCR; TCRdb's table is partial and in-frame only. The sample yields 150,000 to 200,000 clones, roughly three quarters seen once. The sequenced sample consisted of PBMCs or T cells enriched from blood (not recorded which). These receptors all stem from a woman aged 45-65 years with acute COVID-19. The CDR3 runs from the conserved cysteine through the conserved F or W. Each record gives: V gene, clone size, D gene, J gene, CDR3 protein, CDR3 DNA. A D gene is named only where the DNA matches it firmly. Part of the rows lack a size; the others show once, few, many or a class for expanded clones.

v_gene: TRBV6-5
abundance: -
d_gene: -
j_gene: TRBJ1-1
CDR3aa: CASRRQARNTEAFF
CDR3nt: TGTGCCAGCAGAAGACAGGCTCGGAACACTGAAGCTTTCTTT

v_gene: TRBV6-1
abundance: -
d_gene: TRBD1
j_gene: TRBJ1-2
CDR3aa: CASSETGANYGYTF
CDR3nt: TGTGCCAGCAGTGAAACAGGGGCTAACTATGGCTACACCTTC

v_gene: TRBV6-5
abundance: -
d_gene: -
j_gene: TRBJ1-1
CDR3aa: CASNLGGAEAFF
CDR3nt: TGTGCCAGCAACCTGGGGGGGGCTGAAGCTTTCTTT

v_gene: TRBV2
abundance: once
d_gene: -
j_gene: TRBJ1-2
CDR3aa: CASSDRGNEDGYTF
CDR3nt: TGTGCCAGCAGTGATCGGGGGAACGAGGATGGCTACACCTTC

v_gene: TRBV7-9
abundance: -
d_gene: -
j_gene: TRBJ1-5
CDR3aa: CASSFGGGRNQPQHF
CDR3nt: TGTGCCAGCAGCTTTGGGGGAGGAAGAAATCAGCCCCAGCATTTT

v_gene: TRBV19
abundance: -
d_gene: -
j_gene: TRBJ1-3
CDR3aa: CASSHSNRPIGNTIYF
CDR3nt: TGTGCCAGTAGTCATAGCAACAGGCCAATTGGAAACACCATATATTTT

v_gene: TRBV4-3
abundance: -
d_gene: TRBD1
j_gene: TRBJ1-4
CDR3aa: CASSTVGQGPEKLFF
CDR3nt: TGCGCCAGCAGCACGGTCGGACAGGGGCCTGAAAAACTGTTTTTT

v_gene: TRBV28
abundance: -
d_gene: TRBD1
j_gene: TRBJ2-5
CDR3aa: CASSSPRDRGQETQYF
CDR3nt: TGTGCCAGCAGTTCGCCTAGGGACAGGGGACAAGAGACCCAGTACTTC

v_gene: TRBV5-1
abundance: -
d_gene: -
j_gene: TRBJ2-1
CDR3aa: CASRLLTGSNEQFF
CDR3nt: TGCGCCAGCAGGCTTCTGACTGGCTCCAATGAGCAGTTCTTC

v_gene: TRBV19
abundance: few
d_gene: TRBD1
j_gene: TRBJ1-5
CDR3aa: CASSRTGANQPQHF
CDR3nt: TGTGCCAGCAGCAGGACAGGGGCGAATCAGCCCCAGCATTTT

v_gene: TRBV4-2
abundance: many
d_gene: -
j_gene: TRBJ1-6
CDR3aa: CASSQGQGTGNSPLHF
CDR3nt: TGTGCCAGCAGCCAAGGTCAGGGAACCGGTAATTCACCCCTCCACTTT

v_gene: TRBV7-2
abundance: -
d_gene: TRBD1
j_gene: TRBJ1-2
CDR3aa: CASSLALAGTGGLANYGYTF
CDR3nt: TGTGCCAGCAGCTTAGCATTGGCCGGGACAGGGGGTCTGGCTAACTATGGCTACACCTTC

v_gene: TRBV18
abundance: -
d_gene: TRBD1
j_gene: TRBJ2-1
CDR3aa: CASSRDRGEQFF
CDR3nt: TGTGCCAGCTCCCGAGACAGGGGTGAGCAGTTCTTC

v_gene: TRBV19
abundance: -
d_gene: TRBD1
j_gene: TRBJ1-5
CDR3aa: CASRGGTGVGNQPQHF
CDR3nt: TGTGCCAGTAGGGGGGGGACAGGGGTTGGCAATCAGCCCCAGCATTTT

v_gene: TRBV28
abundance: -
d_gene: -
j_gene: TRBJ1-1
CDR3aa: CASSFHRVAEAFF
CDR3nt: TGTGCCAGCAGTTTCCACAGGGTCGCTGAAGCTTTCTTT

v_gene: TRBV10-3
abundance: once
d_gene: TRBD1
j_gene: TRBJ2-4
CDR3aa: CAISATGGQNIQYF
CDR3nt: TGTGCCATCAGCGCTACAGGGGGCCAAAACATTCAGTACTTC

v_gene: TRBV28
abundance: -
d_gene: -
j_gene: TRBJ2-1
CDR3aa: CASTLESSYNEQFF
CDR3nt: TGTGCCAGCACTCTAGAGAGCTCCTACAATGAGCAGTTCTTC

v_gene: TRBV6-1
abundance: -
d_gene: -
j_gene: TRBJ1-5
CDR3aa: CASSERLRGQPQHF
CDR3nt: TGTGCCAGCAGTGAGCGCCTCAGGGGTCAGCCCCAGCATTTT

v_gene: TRBV7-3
abundance: -
d_gene: TRBD1
j_gene: TRBJ1-6
CDR3aa: CASSRTGTGGTGSPLHF
CDR3nt: TGTGCCAGCAGCCGCACCGGTACAGGGGGCACGGGTTCACCCCTCCACTTT

v_gene: TRBV6-4
abundance: once
d_gene: -
j_gene: TRBJ2-1
CDR3aa: CASSGGSSYNEQFF
CDR3nt: TGTGCCAGCAGCGGGGGTAGCTCCTACAATGAGCAGTTCTTC

v_gene: TRBV5-1
abundance: -
d_gene: -
j_gene: TRBJ2-2
CDR3aa: CASSLDAGPNTGELFF
CDR3nt: TGCGCCAGCAGCTTGGATGCAGGGCCGAACACCGGGGAGCTGTTTTTT

v_gene: TRBV5-6
abundance: -
d_gene: TRBD1
j_gene: TRBJ1-2
CDR3aa: CASSPLDRASYGYTF
CDR3nt: TGTGCCAGCAGCCCCTTGGACAGGGCTAGTTATGGCTACACCTTC

v_gene: TRBV13
abundance: few
d_gene: TRBD1
j_gene: TRBJ1-2
CDR3aa: CASSSRGPLGYGYTF
CDR3nt: TGTGCCAGCAGCTCCAGGGGGCCTTTGGGATATGGCTACACCTTC

v_gene: TRBV27
abundance: -
d_gene: -
j_gene: TRBJ2-2
CDR3aa: CASSLAPPSTANTGELFF
CDR3nt: TGTGCCAGCAGTCTAGCCCCCCCGTCTACAGCGAACACCGGGGAGCTGTTTTTT

v_gene: TRBV6-5
abundance: -
d_gene: TRBD1
j_gene: TRBJ1-2
CDR3aa: CASSLKITGAYGYTF
CDR3nt: TGTGCCAGCAGCCTAAAAATAACAGGGGCCTATGGCTACACCTTC